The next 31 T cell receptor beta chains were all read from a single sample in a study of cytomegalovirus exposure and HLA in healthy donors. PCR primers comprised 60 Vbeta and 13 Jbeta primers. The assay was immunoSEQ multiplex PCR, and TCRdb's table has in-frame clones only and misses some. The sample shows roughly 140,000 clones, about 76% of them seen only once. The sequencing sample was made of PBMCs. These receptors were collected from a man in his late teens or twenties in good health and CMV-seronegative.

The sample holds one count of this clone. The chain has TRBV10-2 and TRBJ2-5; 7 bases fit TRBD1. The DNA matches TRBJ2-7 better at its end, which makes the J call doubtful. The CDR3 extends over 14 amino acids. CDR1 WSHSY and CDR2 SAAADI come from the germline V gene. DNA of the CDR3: TGCGCCAGCAGTGACAGGGGGAGATCCTACGAGCAGTACTTC. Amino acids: CASSDRGRSYEQYF.

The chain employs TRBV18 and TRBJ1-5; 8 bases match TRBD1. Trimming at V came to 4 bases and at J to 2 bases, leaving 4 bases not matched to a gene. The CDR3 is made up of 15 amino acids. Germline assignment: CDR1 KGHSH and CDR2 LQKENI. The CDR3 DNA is TGTGCCAGCTCACTCGACAGGGGACGCAATCAGCCCCAGCATTTT. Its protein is CASSLDRGRNQPQHF.

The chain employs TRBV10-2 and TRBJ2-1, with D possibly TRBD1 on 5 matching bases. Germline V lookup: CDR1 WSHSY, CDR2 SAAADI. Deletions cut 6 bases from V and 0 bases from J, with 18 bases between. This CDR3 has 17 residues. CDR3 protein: CASSPPTSDTSYNEQFF. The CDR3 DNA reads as TGCGCCAGCAGCCCACCTACATCGGACACCTCCTACAATGAGCAGTTCTTC.

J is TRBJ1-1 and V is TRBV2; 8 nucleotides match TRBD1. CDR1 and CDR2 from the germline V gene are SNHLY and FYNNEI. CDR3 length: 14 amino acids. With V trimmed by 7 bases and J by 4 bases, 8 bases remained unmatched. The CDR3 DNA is TGTGCCAGCATCCTAGGACAGGGCTTCACTGAAGCTTTCTTT. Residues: CASILGQGFTEAFF.

The CDR3 DNA reads as TGTGCCAGCAGAGCGGGGAGGGACGAGCAGTACTTC. Its protein product is CASRAGRDEQYF. The rearrangement uses TRBV11-2 and TRBJ2-7; 7 nucleotides match TRBD2. There are 12 residues in the CDR3. With 6 bases clipped from V and 5 bases from J, the junction kept 4 bases outside the gene matches. Germline CDR1 reads SGHAT; CDR2 reads FQNNGV.

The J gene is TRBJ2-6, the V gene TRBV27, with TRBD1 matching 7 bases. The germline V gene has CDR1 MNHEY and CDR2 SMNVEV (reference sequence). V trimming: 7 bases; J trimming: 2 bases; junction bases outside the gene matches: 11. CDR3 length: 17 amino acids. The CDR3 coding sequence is TGTGCCAGCACATTGAGGGGGCTCGGGACTGGGGCCAACGTCCTGACTTTC. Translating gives CASTLRGLGTGANVLTF.

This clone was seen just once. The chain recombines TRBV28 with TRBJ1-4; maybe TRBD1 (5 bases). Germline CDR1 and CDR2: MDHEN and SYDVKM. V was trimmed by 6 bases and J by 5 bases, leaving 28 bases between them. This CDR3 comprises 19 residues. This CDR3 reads CASSPRVRAGGLLNEKLFF. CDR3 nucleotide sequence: TGTGCCAGCAGCCCCCGGGTTCGGGCCGGGGGGTTACTAAATGAAAAACTGTTTTTT.

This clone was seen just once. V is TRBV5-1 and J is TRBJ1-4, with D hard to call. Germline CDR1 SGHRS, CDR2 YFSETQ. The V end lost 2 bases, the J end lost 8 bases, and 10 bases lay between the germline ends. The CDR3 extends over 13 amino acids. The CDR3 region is CASSFEPPEKLFF. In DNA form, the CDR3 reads TGCGCCAGCAGCTTTGAGCCCCCGGAAAAACTGTTTTTT.

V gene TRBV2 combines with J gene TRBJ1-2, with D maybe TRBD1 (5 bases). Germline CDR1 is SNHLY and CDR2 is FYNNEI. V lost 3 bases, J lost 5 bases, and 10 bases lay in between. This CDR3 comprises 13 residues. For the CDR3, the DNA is TGTGCCAGCAGTGATGGGCAGGGTTATGGCTACACCTTC. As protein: CASSDGQGYGYTF.

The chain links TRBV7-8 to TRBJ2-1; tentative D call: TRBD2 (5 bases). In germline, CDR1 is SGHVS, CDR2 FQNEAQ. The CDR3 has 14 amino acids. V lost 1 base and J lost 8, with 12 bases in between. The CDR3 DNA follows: TGTGCCAGCAGCTTAGGGAGGCCCCGGGATGAGCAGTTCTTC. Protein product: CASSLGRPRDEQFF.

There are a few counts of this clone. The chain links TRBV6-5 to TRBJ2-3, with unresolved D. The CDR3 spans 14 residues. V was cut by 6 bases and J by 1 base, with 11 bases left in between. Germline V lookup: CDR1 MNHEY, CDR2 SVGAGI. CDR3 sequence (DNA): TGTGCCAGCAGGTCTAGTCCCCGCACAGATACGCAGTATTTT. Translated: CASRSSPRTDTQYF.

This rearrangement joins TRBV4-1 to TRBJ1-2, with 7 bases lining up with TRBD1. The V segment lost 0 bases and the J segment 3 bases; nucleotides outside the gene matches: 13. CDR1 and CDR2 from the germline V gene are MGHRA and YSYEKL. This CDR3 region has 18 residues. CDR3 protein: CASSQDKGEGAKYYGYTF. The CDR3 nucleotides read TGCGCCAGCAGCCAAGATAAGGGAGAGGGGGCTAAGTACTATGGCTACACCTTC.

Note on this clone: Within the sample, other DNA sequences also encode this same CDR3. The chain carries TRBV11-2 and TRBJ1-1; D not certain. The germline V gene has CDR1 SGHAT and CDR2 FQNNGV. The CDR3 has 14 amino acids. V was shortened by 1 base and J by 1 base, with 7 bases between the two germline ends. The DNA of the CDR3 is TGTGCCAGCAGCTTAGGTCCGGGGAACACTGAAGCTTTCTTT. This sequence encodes CASSLGPGNTEAFF.

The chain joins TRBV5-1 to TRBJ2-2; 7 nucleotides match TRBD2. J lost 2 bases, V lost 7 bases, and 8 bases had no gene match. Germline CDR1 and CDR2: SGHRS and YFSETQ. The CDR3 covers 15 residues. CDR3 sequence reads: CASRRDYFNTGELFF. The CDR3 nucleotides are TGCGCCAGCCGCCGGGACTATTTTAACACCGGGGAGCTGTTTTTT. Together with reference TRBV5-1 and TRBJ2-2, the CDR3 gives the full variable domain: KAGVTQTPRYLIKTRGQQVTLSCSPISGHRSVSWYQQTPGQGLQFLFEYFSETQRNKGNFPGRFSGRQFSNSRSEMNVSTLELGDSALYLCASRRDYFNTGELFFGEGSRLTVL.

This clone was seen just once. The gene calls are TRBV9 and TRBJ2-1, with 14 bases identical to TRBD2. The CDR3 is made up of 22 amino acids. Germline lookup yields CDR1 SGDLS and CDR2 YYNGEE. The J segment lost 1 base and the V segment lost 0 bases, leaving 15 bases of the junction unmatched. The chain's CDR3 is CASSVAGGTSGSLMGSYNEQFF. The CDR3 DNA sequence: TGTGCCAGCAGCGTAGCCGGGGGGACTAGCGGGAGCCTGATGGGGTCCTACAATGAGCAGTTCTTC.

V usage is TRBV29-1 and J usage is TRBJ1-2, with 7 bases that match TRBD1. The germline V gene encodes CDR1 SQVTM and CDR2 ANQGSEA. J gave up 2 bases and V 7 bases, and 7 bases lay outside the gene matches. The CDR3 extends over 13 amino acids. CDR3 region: CSATGTENYGYTF. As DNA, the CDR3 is TGCAGCGCAACCGGGACAGAGAACTATGGCTACACCTTC.

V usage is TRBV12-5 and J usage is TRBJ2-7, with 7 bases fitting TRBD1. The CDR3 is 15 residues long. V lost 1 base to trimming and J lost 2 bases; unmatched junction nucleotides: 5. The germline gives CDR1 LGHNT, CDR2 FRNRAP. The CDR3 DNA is TGTGCTAGTGGTTTGGGACAGGGATGGACCTACGAGCAGTACTTC. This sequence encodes CASGLGQGWTYEQYF.

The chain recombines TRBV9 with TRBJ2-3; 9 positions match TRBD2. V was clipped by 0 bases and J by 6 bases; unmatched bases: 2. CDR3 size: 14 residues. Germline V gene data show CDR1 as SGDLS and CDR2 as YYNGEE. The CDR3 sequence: CASSVGLAGDTQYF. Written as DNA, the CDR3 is TGTGCCAGCAGCGTAGGGCTAGCGGGGGATACGCAGTATTTT. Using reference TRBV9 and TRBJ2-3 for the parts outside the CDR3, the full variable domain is DSGVTQTPKHLITATGQRVTLRCSPRSGDLSVYWYQQSLDQGLQFLIQYYNGEERAKGNILERFSAQQFPDLHSELNLSSLELGDSALYFCASSVGLAGDTQYFGPGTRLTVL.

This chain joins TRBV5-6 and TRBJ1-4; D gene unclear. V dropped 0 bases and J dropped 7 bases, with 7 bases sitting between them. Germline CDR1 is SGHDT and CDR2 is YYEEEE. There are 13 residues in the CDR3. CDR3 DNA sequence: TGTGCCAGCAGCTTGGATCCGTTTGAAAAACTGTTTTTT. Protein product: CASSLDPFEKLFF.

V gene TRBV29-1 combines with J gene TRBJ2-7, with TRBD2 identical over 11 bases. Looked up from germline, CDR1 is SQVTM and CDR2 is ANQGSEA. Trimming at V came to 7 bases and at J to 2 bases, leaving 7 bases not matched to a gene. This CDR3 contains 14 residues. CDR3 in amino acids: CSARLAGWAYEQYF. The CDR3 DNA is TGCAGCGCCCGACTAGCGGGGTGGGCCTACGAGCAGTACTTC.

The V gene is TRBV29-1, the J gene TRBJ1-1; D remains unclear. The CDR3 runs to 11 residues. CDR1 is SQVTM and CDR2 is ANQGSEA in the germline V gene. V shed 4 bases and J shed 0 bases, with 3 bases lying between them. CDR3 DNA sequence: TGCAGCGTTGGGCTGAACACTGAAGCTTTCTTT. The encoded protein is CSVGLNTEAFF.

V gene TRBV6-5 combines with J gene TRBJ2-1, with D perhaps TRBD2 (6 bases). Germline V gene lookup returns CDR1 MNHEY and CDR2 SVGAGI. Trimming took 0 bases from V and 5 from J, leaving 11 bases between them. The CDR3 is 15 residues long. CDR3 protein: CASSYSGLVNNEQFF. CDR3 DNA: TGTGCCAGCAGTTACTCGGGACTGGTTAACAATGAGCAGTTCTTC.

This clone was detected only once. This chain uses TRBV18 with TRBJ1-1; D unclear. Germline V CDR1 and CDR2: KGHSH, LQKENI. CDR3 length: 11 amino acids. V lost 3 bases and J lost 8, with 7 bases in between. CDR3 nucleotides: TGTGCCAGCTCACCCCATCTAGAAGCTTTCTTT. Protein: CASSPHLEAFF.

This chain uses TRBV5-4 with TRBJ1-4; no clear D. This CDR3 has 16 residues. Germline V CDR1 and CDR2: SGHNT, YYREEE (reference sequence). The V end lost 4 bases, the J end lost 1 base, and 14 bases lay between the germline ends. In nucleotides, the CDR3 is TGTGCCAGCAGCCCGGAGGCAGGTAGAACTAATGAAAAACTGTTTTTT. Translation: CASSPEAGRTNEKLFF.

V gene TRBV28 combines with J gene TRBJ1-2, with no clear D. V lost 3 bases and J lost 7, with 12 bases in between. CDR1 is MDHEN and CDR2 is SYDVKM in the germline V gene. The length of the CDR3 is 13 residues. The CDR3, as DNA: TGTGCCAGCAGTTTTTCAGGATCGAGTGGCTACACCTTC. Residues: CASSFSGSSGYTF.

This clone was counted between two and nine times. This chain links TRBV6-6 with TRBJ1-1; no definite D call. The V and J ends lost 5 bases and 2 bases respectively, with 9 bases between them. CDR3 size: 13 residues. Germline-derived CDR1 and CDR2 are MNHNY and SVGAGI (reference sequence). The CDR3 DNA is TGTGCCAGCAGTGCAAGCCTAAACACTGAAGCTTTCTTT. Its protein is CASSASLNTEAFF.

The CDR3 protein is CASGLGAGVNTGELFF. Written as DNA, the CDR3 is TGTGCTAGTGGTTTGGGGGCGGGAGTGAACACCGGGGAGCTGTTTTTT. This chain connects TRBV12-5 to TRBJ2-2; 7 positions agree with TRBD2. V trimming: 1 base; J trimming: 1 base; junction bases outside the gene matches: 3. Germline-derived CDR1 and CDR2 are LGHNT and FRNRAP. The CDR3 is 16 amino acids. Using reference TRBV12-5 and TRBJ2-2 for the parts outside the CDR3, the full variable domain is DARVTQTPRHKVTEMGQEVTMRCQPILGHNTVFWYRQTMMQGLELLAYFRNRAPLDDSGMPKDRFSAEMPDATLATLKIQPSEPRDSAVYFCASGLGAGVNTGELFFGEGSRLTVL.

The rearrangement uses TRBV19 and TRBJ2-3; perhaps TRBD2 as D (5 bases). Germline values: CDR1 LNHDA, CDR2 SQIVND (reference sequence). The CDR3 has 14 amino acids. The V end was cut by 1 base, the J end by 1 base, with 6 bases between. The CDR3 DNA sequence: TGTGCCAGTAGTATAGCAGCGGGCACAGATACGCAGTATTTT. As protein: CASSIAAGTDTQYF.

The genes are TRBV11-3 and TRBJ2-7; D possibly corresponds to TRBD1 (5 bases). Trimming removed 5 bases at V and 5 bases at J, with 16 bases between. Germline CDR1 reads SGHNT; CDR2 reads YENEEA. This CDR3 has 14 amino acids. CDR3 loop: CASSGNRPGHEQYF. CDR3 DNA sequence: TGTGCCAGCAGCGGTAACAGGCCAGGCCACGAGCAGTACTTC.

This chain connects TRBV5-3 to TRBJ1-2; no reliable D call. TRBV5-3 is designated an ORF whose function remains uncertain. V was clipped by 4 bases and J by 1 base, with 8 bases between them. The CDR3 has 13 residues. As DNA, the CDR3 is TGTGCCAGAAGCCCCGACATTAACTATGGCTACACCTTC. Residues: CARSPDINYGYTF.

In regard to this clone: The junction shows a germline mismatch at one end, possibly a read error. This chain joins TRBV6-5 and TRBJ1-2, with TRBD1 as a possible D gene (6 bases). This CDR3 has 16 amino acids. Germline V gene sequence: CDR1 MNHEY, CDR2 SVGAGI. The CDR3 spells CASNYSRATGNYGYTF. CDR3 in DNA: TGTGCCAGCAATTACTCTAGGGCGACAGGCAACTATGGCTACACCTTC.